One and the same sample provided the 16 T cell receptor beta chains below, sequenced in a study of blood T cell repertoires in COVID-19. Assay: immunoSEQ multiplex PCR; the TCRdb copy retains only in-frame clones and omits some. The sample carries around 170,000 clones, about 80% recorded once. The sequencing input was PBMCs or T cells enriched from blood (not recorded which). These receptors all stem from a middle-aged man who had recovered from COVID-19.

The chain is built from TRBV5-1 and TRBJ1-3; D is perhaps TRBD1 (6 bases). From germline, CDR1 is SGHRS and CDR2 YFSETQ. The V gene lost 4 bases and the J gene lost 0 bases, with 11 bases spanning the gap. The length of the CDR3 is 15 residues. CDR3 sequence reads: CASSPRTASGNTIYF. The CDR3 nucleotides read TGCGCCAGCAGCCCGCGGACAGCCTCTGGAAACACCATATATTTT. The full variable domain, its missing parts supplied by reference TRBV5-1 and TRBJ1-3, is KAGVTQTPRYLIKTRGQQVTLSCSPISGHRSVSWYQQTPGQGLQFLFEYFSETQRNKGNFPGRFSGRQFSNSRSEMNVSTLELGDSALYLCASSPRTASGNTIYFGEGSWLTVV.

The rearrangement uses TRBV18 and TRBJ1-2, with 9 bases lining up with TRBD1. Germline-derived CDR1 and CDR2 are KGHSH and LQKENI. The CDR3 runs to 14 residues. V shed 4 bases and J 4 bases; nucleotides not matched to a gene: 4. In DNA form, the CDR3 reads TGTGCCAGCTCACGGACAGGGGTCGCCTATGGCTACACCTTC. This encodes CASSRTGVAYGYTF.

The chain links TRBV19 to TRBJ1-2; TRBD1 is a possible D gene (5 bases). Per germline, CDR1 LNHDA and CDR2 SQIVND (reference sequence). The CDR3 spans 13 residues. Trimming left V 3 bases short and J 4 bases short, with 9 bases between. The CDR3 spells CASSIRGVYGYTF. CDR3 nucleotide sequence: TGTGCCAGTAGTATTCGGGGGGTCTATGGCTACACCTTC.

The chain recombines TRBV27 with TRBJ2-2, with 7 bases identical to TRBD1. The CDR3 is 14 amino acids. From germline, CDR1 is MNHEY and CDR2 SMNVEV (reference sequence). V gave up 11 bases and J gave up 1 base; unmatched junction bases: 7. The DNA for the CDR3 is TGTGCCTCGAGGGGGCCGCGGAACACCGGGGAGCTGTTTTTT. It specifies CASRGPRNTGELFF.

The chain uses TRBV28 and TRBJ2-1; D perhaps matches TRBD2 (6 bases). The V and J ends lost 7 bases and 10 bases respectively, with 14 bases between them. The CDR3 runs to 12 residues. Per the germline V gene, CDR1 is MDHEN and CDR2 is SYDVKM. CDR3 in DNA: TGTGCCAGCAAGGAGGGTTCGAGGGAGCAGTTCTTC. Protein sequence: CASKEGSREQFF. Full variable domain (rest looked up from reference TRBV28 and TRBJ2-1): DVKVTQSSRYLVKRTGEKVFLECVQDMDHENMFWYRQDPGLGLRLIYFSYDVKMKEKGDIPEGYSVSREKKERFSLILESASTNQTSMYLCASKEGSREQFFGPGTRLTVL.

The CDR3 region is CASSLEVSGRGRDSPLHF. In nucleotides, the CDR3 is TGCGCCAGCAGCTTGGAGGTTTCGGGAAGGGGGCGAGATTCACCCCTCCACTTT. The chain is built from TRBV5-1 and TRBJ1-6, with 7 positions matching TRBD1. Germline CDR1 SGHRS, CDR2 YFSETQ. V lost 0 bases, J lost 8 bases, and 14 bases stayed unmatched. The CDR3 length is 18 residues.

The V and J genes are TRBV4-1 and TRBJ1-2, with a weak D call TRBD1 (6 bases). The CDR3 sequence is 15 residues long. Germline values: CDR1 MGHRA, CDR2 YSYEKL. V was clipped by 3 bases and J by 2 bases, with 13 bases between them. The CDR3 DNA reads as TGCGCCAGCAGCCAGGGGGGGGCTGGCAACTATGGCTACACCTTC. Amino acid sequence: CASSQGGAGNYGYTF.

As concerns this clone: Other DNA sequences in this sample translate to the same CDR3. The chain combines TRBV27 with TRBJ1-5; TRBD1 aligns across 8 bases. Germline loops: CDR1 MNHEY, CDR2 SMNVEV (reference sequence). This CDR3 is 14 amino acids long. The V gene end was trimmed by 6 bases and the J gene end by 7 bases; junction bases not matched to a gene: 8. As DNA, the CDR3 is TGTGCCAGCAGCCGCCAGGGGGCCGGGCAGCCCCAGCATTTT. Amino acid sequence: CASSRQGAGQPQHF.

By proportion, this clone is medium-sized. The chain uses TRBV3-1 (or the pseudogene TRBV3-2) and TRBJ2-3; 7 positions match TRBD2. Per the germline V gene, CDR1 is LGHDT and CDR2 is YNNKEL (reference sequence). The CDR3 runs 14 residues. Trimming removed 4 bases from V and 4 bases from J; junction bases left unmatched: 5. CDR3 residues: CASSPSGDPDTQYF. CDR3 DNA sequence: TGTGCCAGCAGCCCCAGCGGGGACCCAGATACGCAGTATTTT.

CDR3 coding DNA: TGTGCCAGCAGCCAAGCCCCCACCTGGGCCGAAAAACTGTTTTTT. Amino acid sequence: CASSQAPTWAEKLFF. The J gene is TRBJ1-4, the V gene TRBV3-1 (or the pseudogene TRBV3-2), with D unclear. CDR1 is LGHDT and CDR2 is YNNKEL in the germline V gene (reference sequence). The CDR3 is made up of 15 amino acids. The germline V and J ends were trimmed by 1 base and 8 bases, with 14 bases remaining between them.

There are a few counts of this clone. The chain recombines TRBV6-5 with TRBJ1-6; tentative D call: TRBD1 (5 bases). Germline CDR1 and CDR2: MNHEY and SVGAGI. Trimming shortened V by 6 bases and J by 9 bases, and 15 bases separated the two germline ends. This CDR3 contains 14 residues. The CDR3 nucleotides read TGTGCCAGCAGCCCCAGGGATTTGGGTTCACCCCTCCACTTT. Its translation: CASSPRDLGSPLHF.

This chain uses TRBV7-9 with TRBJ2-5, with D possibly being TRBD1 (5 bases). Per germline, CDR1 SEHNR and CDR2 FQNEAQ (reference sequence). V was clipped by 5 bases and J by 0 bases, with 16 bases between them. The CDR3 is made up of 16 amino acids. The CDR3 sequence: CASSPLGHLYQETQYF. The CDR3 coding sequence is TGTGCCAGCAGCCCCCTGGGGCACCTGTACCAAGAGACCCAGTACTTC.

The chain recombines TRBV28 with TRBJ1-6; D uncertain. The V end lost 5 bases, the J end lost 8 bases, and 7 bases lay between the germline ends. The CDR3 extends over 12 amino acids. CDR1 is MDHEN and CDR2 is SYDVKM in the germline V gene. This CDR3 reads CASSPLYSPLHF. CDR3 DNA sequence: TGTGCCAGCAGTCCCCTTTATTCACCCCTCCACTTT.

The chain links TRBV11-2 to TRBJ2-5, with 8 bases aligning to TRBD2. The CDR3 is 17 residues long. V dropped 1 base and J dropped 7; count of bases not matched to a gene: 14. Germline assignment: CDR1 SGHAT and CDR2 FQNNGV. The CDR3 sequence: CASSLAWTSNLPGTQYF. In nucleotides, the CDR3 is TGTGCCAGCAGCTTAGCCTGGACTAGCAACCTACCGGGGACCCAGTACTTC.

The gene calls are TRBV9 and TRBJ1-5; D possibly corresponds to TRBD1 (5 bases). Germline V lookup: CDR1 SGDLS, CDR2 YYNGEE. V shed 0 bases and J shed 3 bases, with 10 bases lying between them. The CDR3 loop spans 15 amino acids. DNA for the CDR3: TGTGCCAGCAGCGTAGAACCAGGGCCCAATCAGCCCCAGCATTTT. This translates into CASSVEPGPNQPQHF.

This sequence joins TRBV12-3 or TRBV12-4 and TRBJ2-1, with D possibly matching TRBD1 (5 bases). This CDR3 is built from 12 residues. V dropped 2 bases and J dropped 10 bases, with 9 bases sitting between them. Here the CDR3 DNA reads TGTGCCAGCAGTTTATCCAGGGTCGAGCAGTTCTTC. Protein sequence: CASSLSRVEQFF.